This TCR beta chain is drawn from a study of blood T cell repertoires in COVID-19 (dated by TCRdb to 2018 to 2021). Concerning the study at large: Samples from collaborators originated in the United States, Italy and Spain and spanned both the acute and convalescent phases of COVID-19. Where HLA class I and class II types were available, the types were taken from metadata supplied by the sample provider, not from assay-based typing. Nearly every sample came with metadata listing a de-identified subject ID, COVID-19 status, age in years and sex. The dataset comprised deeply sampled blood TCRbeta repertoires from subjects exposed to, actively infected with, or recovered from COVID-19. The repertoires were made available in a free public database intended to serve as a resource for research on the immune response to SARS-CoV-2. The prospective study material was composed of cDNA or gDNA derived from T cells, B-cell-depleted T cells, or PBMCs. Samples were obtained from the ongoing ImmuneRACE study (first 160 participants) and from 1,254 subjects provided by 6 global collaborators.

TCRbeta CDR3 regions were amplified from genomic DNA by means of the immunoSEQ Assay, a bias-controlled multiplex PCR. The authors processed their data as follows. Nucleated cell counts per sample were estimated from amplification of reference gene primers within the assay. To quantify the absolute abundance of each unique TCRbeta CDR3 rearrangement, sequence reads were collapsed and filtered. Productive Simpson clonality was computed per sample as the square root of Simpson's diversity index over productive rearrangements. The immuneACCESS repertoire file appears here via TCRdb, limited to in-frame rearrangements. These files lack a portion of the clones; in checked studies, under half of the deficit traces to unresolved V genes, and the cause of the others is not known. V and J calls and clone size are copied from that table; D and trimming were computed from the DNA. The sample table holds about 200,000 clones, of which about 84% were seen once. Together, the top ten hold about 6% of the sample.

Here is what the overall study found, with its caveats: How much clinical and demographic metadata was included differed by source and by participant, and the metadata was provided uncurated.

In the prospective study, participants were 18 to 89 years old, resided in fewer than 25 geographic areas of the United States, and were enrolled through a virtual design. In the prospective study, cohorts were assigned on the basis of participant-reported clinical history obtained from a screening survey and a study questionnaire. In the prospective study, mobile phlebotomists collected whole blood, serum and a nasopharyngeal or oropharyngeal swab from each participant. Prospective study participants could optionally give additional blood draws and questionnaires over an approximately two-month period. Prospective study blood samples were shipped either frozen or at room temperature before DNA extraction. As for this clone: The antigen it binds to is not known. No base quality values were provided; no much bigger clone lies one nucleotide off.

Reading from cysteine to phenylalanine, the CDR3 counts 14 amino acids. Only the CDR3 portion is preserved as DNA: 42 bases, with reading frame beginning at the first base. V sheds 3 bases and J sheds 5 bases, leaving 13 bases between their ends. In the germline V gene, CDR1 corresponds to LGHNA and CDR2 to YNFKEQ. The sample was PBMCs or T cells enriched from blood (not recorded which). The sequence is built from TRBV4-2 and TRBJ2-5, with no confidently assigned D gene. The receptor was isolated from a man between 35 and 55 years old with acute COVID-19. CDR3 protein: CASSQRGEEETQYF. At the DNA level, the sequence is TGTGCCAGCAGCCAGCGAGGCGAGGAGGAGACCCAGTACTTC.